Shown below are 21 T cell receptor beta chains from a single sample sequenced in a study of blood T cell repertoires in COVID-19. TCRdb keeps only in-frame clones here, not all; method: immunoSEQ multiplex PCR. The sample has under 130,000 clones, about 85% seen once. Sequenced: peripheral blood. The source of these receptors is a man over 45 with acute or convalescent COVID-19.

The chain employs TRBV29-1 and TRBJ1-2; D possibly corresponds to TRBD1 (5 bases). The V and J ends lost 4 bases and 4 bases respectively, with 19 bases between them. This CDR3 contains 15 residues. Germline CDR1 reads SQVTM; CDR2 reads ANQGSEA. The CDR3 loop is CSVGSSGGTGYGYTF. In DNA form, the CDR3 reads TGCAGCGTTGGCTCCTCGGGGGGGACGGGCTATGGCTACACCTTC.

This clone showed up just once. J is TRBJ2-1 and V is TRBV9; 11 bases are shared with TRBD1. This CDR3 has 16 amino acids. Germline values: CDR1 SGDLS, CDR2 YYNGEE. V lost 2 bases to trimming and J lost 3 bases; unmatched junction nucleotides: 4. In nucleotides, the CDR3 is TGTGCCAGCAGCGTCTCCGGGACAGGGGGCTACAATGAGCAGTTCTTC. This translates into CASSVSGTGGYNEQFF.

The sample holds a few counts of this clone. This chain's CDR3 is CSASGQSPLPAGYTF. The CDR3 DNA reads as TGCAGTGCTAGTGGACAGAGCCCTCTGCCCGCTGGCTACACCTTC. This sequence joins TRBV20-1 and TRBJ1-2, with a tentative D call TRBD1 (6 bases). V was cut by 3 bases and J by 7 bases, with 21 bases left in between. The CDR3 has 15 residues. Germline-derived CDR1 and CDR2 are DFQATT and SNEGSKA (reference sequence).

The chain joins TRBV7-2 to TRBJ2-3; TRBD2 agrees at 7 bases. The V and J ends lost 4 bases and 2 bases, in that order; junction bases with no gene match: 3. CDR3 size: 14 residues. Germline V lookup: CDR1 SGHTA, CDR2 FQGNSA. For the CDR3, the DNA is TGTGCCAGCAGCTCAAGCGGGAACACAGATACGCAGTATTTT. Its translation: CASSSSGNTDTQYF. Full variable domain (missing parts from reference TRBV7-2 and TRBJ2-3): GAGVSQSPSNKVTEKGKDVELRCDPISGHTALYWYRQSLGQGLEFLIYFQGNSAPDKSGLPSDRFSAERTGGSVSTLTIQRTQQEDSAVYLCASSSSGNTDTQYFGPGTRLTVL.

V is TRBV11-2 and J is TRBJ2-7, with 7 positions matching TRBD2. V shed 6 bases and J 1 base; nucleotides not matched to a gene: 9. This CDR3 contains 15 residues. The germline gives CDR1 SGHAT, CDR2 FQNNGV. CDR3 bases: TGTGCCAGCAGGTACCCGGGAGGTCGTTCCTACGAGCAGTACTTC. Translated: CASRYPGGRSYEQYF.

The gene calls are TRBV15 and TRBJ2-1, with 7 bases matching TRBD2. V lost 0 bases, J lost 5 bases, and 13 bases stayed unmatched. This CDR3 has 18 amino acids. The germline V gene encodes CDR1 LNHNV and CDR2 YYDKDF (reference sequence). The CDR3 spells CATSREPPGLLGNNEQFF. In nucleotides, the CDR3 is TGTGCCACCAGCAGAGAACCCCCGGGACTACTGGGGAACAATGAGCAGTTCTTC.

V is TRBV27 and J is TRBJ1-2, with 8 positions matching TRBD1. The trim removed 4 bases at V and 4 bases at J, leaving 8 bases unmatched. This CDR3 comprises 15 residues. Germline CDR1 reads MNHEY; CDR2 reads SMNVEV (reference sequence). The CDR3 sequence: CASSYDRTGLYGYTF. CDR3 nucleotide sequence: TGTGCCAGCAGTTACGACCGGACAGGGCTCTATGGCTACACCTTC.

The rearrangement joins TRBV5-1 to TRBJ1-1; 7 bases are shared with TRBD1. Per the germline V gene, CDR1 is SGHRS and CDR2 is YFSETQ. The CDR3 is 13 amino acids. With V trimmed by 3 bases and J by 4 bases, 3 bases remained unmatched. The CDR3 DNA sequence: TGCGCCAGCAGCTACAGGACAGGCACTGAAGCTTTCTTT. Translating it yields CASSYRTGTEAFF.

The V call is TRBV5-1, the J call TRBJ2-5; 10 bases fit TRBD2. V gave up 3 bases and J gave up 7 bases; unmatched junction bases: 18. This CDR3 has 18 amino acids. Germline loops: CDR1 SGHRS, CDR2 YFSETQ. CDR3 protein: CASSSHPRSGTSDGTQYF. The CDR3 nucleotides read TGCGCCAGCAGCTCACACCCGAGATCCGGGACTAGCGACGGGACCCAGTACTTC.

This clone was seen once. The J gene is TRBJ2-4, the V gene TRBV4-1; TRBD2 matches 8 bases. V lost 0 bases, J lost 3 bases, and 1 base stayed unmatched. From germline, CDR1 is MGHRA and CDR2 YSYEKL. The CDR3 runs 15 residues. CDR3 nucleotide sequence: TGCGCCAGCAGCCAAGAGACTAGCGTCAAAAACATTCAGTACTTC. Translation gives CASSQETSVKNIQYF.

The chain carries TRBV28 and TRBJ1-2; 9 bases line up with TRBD1. Looked up from germline, CDR1 is MDHEN and CDR2 is SYDVKM. V lost 6 bases to trimming and J lost 4 bases; unmatched junction nucleotides: 6. This CDR3 contains 14 residues. DNA for the CDR3: TGTGCCAGCAGACCCCCGGGACAGGGCTATGGCTACACCTTC. It is translated as CASRPPGQGYGYTF.

Here the CDR3 DNA reads TGTGCCTGGATCCATTACCGATCAGGCTCTGGAAACACCATATATTTT. It translates to CAWIHYRSGSGNTIYF. This chain uses TRBV30 with TRBJ1-3; D is undetermined. V lost 4 bases and J lost 0, with 16 bases in between. There are 16 residues in the CDR3. Germline V gene sequence: CDR1 GTSNPN, CDR2 SVGIG (reference sequence).

The gene calls are TRBV19 and TRBJ2-3, with D possibly TRBD2 on 5 matching bases. V lost 3 bases to trimming and J lost 0 bases, with 10 bases between them. The V gene's germline CDR1 is LNHDA and CDR2 SQIVND (reference sequence). The length of the CDR3 is 15 residues. DNA of the CDR3: TGTGCCAGTAGTATTATCCTAGCAAGCACAGATACGCAGTATTTT. It codes for CASSIILASTDTQYF.

The rearrangement uses TRBV3-1 (or the pseudogene TRBV3-2) and TRBJ2-7; TRBD1 aligns across 9 bases. J lost 5 bases, V lost 4 bases, and 12 bases had no gene match. Germline V gene lookup returns CDR1 LGHDT and CDR2 YNNKEL (reference sequence). The CDR3 spans 16 residues. The CDR3 DNA follows: TGTGCCAGCAGCCCTCTGGCCGGGACAGGGTCCAACGAGCAGTACTTC. Translation gives CASSPLAGTGSNEQYF.

V gene TRBV10-1 combines with J gene TRBJ2-2; maybe TRBD2 (6 bases). The CDR3 is 13 amino acids. Trimming cost V 5 bases and J 8 bases, with 12 bases left between them. Per the germline V gene, CDR1 is WNHNN and CDR2 is SYGVQD (reference sequence). CDR3 sequence reads: CASSLGGRGELFF. CDR3 nucleotide sequence: TGCGCCAGCAGTCTCGGGGGAAGAGGGGAGCTGTTTTTT.

V gene TRBV6-2 or TRBV6-3 combines with J gene TRBJ1-2; D remains ambiguous. Between the trimmed V and J ends, which lost 3 bases and 4 bases, there was a span of 18 bases. Germline CDR1 MNHEY, CDR2 SVGEGT. The CDR3 covers 16 residues. CDR3 nucleotide sequence: TGTGCCAGCAGTTATACCCCGGGAGGGCGTAGCTATGGCTACACCTTC. Translation: CASSYTPGGRSYGYTF.

J is TRBJ1-5 and V is TRBV21-1; the tabulated D call, TRBD1, remains unverified against the DNA. TRBV21-1 is described as a pseudogene. The CDR3 runs to 17 residues. Here the CDR3 DNA reads TGTGCCAGCAGCAAAGACATCGGGACAGGGGGCAATCAGCCCCAGCATTTT. Residues: CASSKDIGTGGNQPQHF.

The chain has TRBV18 and TRBJ1-1, with 7 bases matching TRBD1. Trimming removed 1 base from V and 0 bases from J; junction bases left unmatched: 2. CDR1 and CDR2 (germline): KGHSH, LQKENI. The CDR3 is 15 residues long. The CDR3 DNA reads as TGTGCCAGCTCACCACGGGGGACAGTGAACACTGAAGCTTTCTTT. Translating it yields CASSPRGTVNTEAFF.

The chain is built from TRBV20-1 and TRBJ1-5; possibly TRBD1 for D (5 bases). Germline loops: CDR1 DFQATT, CDR2 SNEGSKA (reference sequence). The CDR3 consists of 15 residues. Trimming removed 3 bases at V and 2 bases at J, with 14 bases between. The CDR3 nucleotides read TGCAGTGCTAGTCGGGGGGGTTTGGGCAATCAGCCCCAGCATTTT. Translation: CSASRGGLGNQPQHF.

The chain links TRBV15 to TRBJ2-1; weak D call: TRBD2 (7 bases). Between the trimmed V and J ends, which lost 0 bases and 10 bases, there was a span of 13 bases. Germline V lookup: CDR1 LNHNV, CDR2 YYDKDF (reference sequence). This CDR3 has 14 amino acids. The CDR3 nucleotides are TGTGCCACCAGCAGAGATCGGGGGGCTAAGGAGCAGTTCTTC. Protein: CATSRDRGAKEQFF.

The chain employs TRBV6-5 and TRBJ2-5, with 11 bases lining up with TRBD2. CDR1 is MNHEY, CDR2 SVGAGI, per germline. The CDR3 totals 15 residues. V shed 0 bases and J 7 bases; nucleotides not matched to a gene: 4. DNA of the CDR3: TGTGCCAGCAGTTACTCGACTAGCGGGACAGTGACCCAGTACTTC. Amino acids: CASSYSTSGTVTQYF.